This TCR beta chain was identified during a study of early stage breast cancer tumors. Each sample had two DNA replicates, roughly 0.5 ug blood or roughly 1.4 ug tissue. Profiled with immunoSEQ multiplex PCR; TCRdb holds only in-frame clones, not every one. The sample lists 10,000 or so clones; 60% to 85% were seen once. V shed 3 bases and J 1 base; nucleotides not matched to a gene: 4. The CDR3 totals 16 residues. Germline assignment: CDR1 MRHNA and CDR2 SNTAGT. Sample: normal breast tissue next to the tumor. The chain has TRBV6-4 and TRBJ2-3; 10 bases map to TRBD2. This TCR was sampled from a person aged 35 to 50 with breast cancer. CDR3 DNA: TGTGCCAGCAGTGAATCCCTAGCGGGGGGCACAGATACGCAGTATTTT. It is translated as CASSESLAGGTDTQYF.